The next 12 T cell receptor beta chains were all read from a single sample in a study of Ad26.COV2.S vaccination and SARS-CoV-2 variants. Data came from immunoSEQ multiplex PCR; TCRdb stores just in-frame clones and leaves some out. The table has about 480,000 clones, around 88% seen once. Treatment denoted: roughly 19 received Ad26.COV2.S at low or high dose, single or two shots; about five received placebo; per-sample allocation not given. Day 63 after the first injection of vaccine or placebo was the sampling time. The specimen comprised peripheral blood, sampled in a trial of Ad26.COV2.S vaccine versus placebo. Receptor source: a person aged 18 to 59 who received the Ad26.COV2.S COVID-19 vaccine or a placebo.

V and J are TRBV29-1 and TRBJ2-3; D is ambiguous. V was shortened by 3 bases and J by 4 bases, with 5 bases between the two germline ends. CDR3 length: 11 residues. Germline V lookup: CDR1 SQVTM, CDR2 ANQGSEA. DNA for the CDR3: TGCAGCGTTGAGGACGCAGATACGCAGTATTTT. It is translated as CSVEDADTQYF.

The V call is TRBV28, the J call TRBJ1-1, with D unresolved. The CDR3 length is 15 residues. Trimming removed 5 bases at V and 0 bases at J, with 13 bases between. CDR1 and CDR2 (germline): MDHEN, SYDVKM. The CDR3 DNA reads TGTGCCAGCAGTCAAATATTAAGGCTGAACACTGAAGCTTTCTTT. Translated: CASSQILRLNTEAFF.

The V call is TRBV25-1, the J call TRBJ2-2; D assignment may be TRBD1 or TRBD2 (5 bases each). The CDR3 runs to 13 residues. Between the trimmed V and J ends, which lost 11 bases and 5 bases, there was a span of 15 bases. Per germline, CDR1 MGHDK and CDR2 SYGVNS. CDR3 in DNA: TGTGCCCCTTGGGGGAGAGGAACCGGGGAGCTGTTTTTT. As protein: CAPWGRGTGELFF.

The chain uses TRBV3-1 (or the pseudogene TRBV3-2) and TRBJ1-1, with D possibly being TRBD1 (6 bases). Trimming left V 4 bases short and J 5 bases short, with 11 bases between. CDR1 is LGHDT and CDR2 is YNNKEL in the germline V gene (reference sequence). The CDR3 loop spans 13 amino acids. In nucleotides, the CDR3 is TGTGCCAGCAGCCCTACAGGGCTAACTGAAGCTTTCTTT. Translated, it gives CASSPTGLTEAFF.

The chain has TRBV6-2 or TRBV6-3 and TRBJ1-3; no definite D call. CDR1 MNHEY and CDR2 SVGEGT come from the germline V gene. The CDR3 covers 15 residues. Trimming stripped 2 bases from V and 0 bases from J, with 8 bases between. CDR3 nucleotides: TGTGCCAGCAGTTACGGAAGGATCTCTGGAAACACCATATATTTT. It specifies CASSYGRISGNTIYF.

The chain recombines TRBV5-1 with TRBJ2-2; a weak D match, TRBD2 (5 bases). The CDR3 length is 14 residues. V was trimmed by 6 bases and J by 6 bases, leaving 15 bases between them. The germline V gene encodes CDR1 SGHRS and CDR2 YFSETQ. For the CDR3, the DNA is TGCGCCAGCACCAGGACTCCAGAATCCGGGGAGCTGTTTTTT. Translated: CASTRTPESGELFF.

The chain carries TRBV6-2 or TRBV6-3 and TRBJ2-7; possible D gene TRBD2, 5 bases. Trimming pared 5 bases from V and 0 bases from J, leaving 14 bases between. The CDR3 has 15 amino acids. CDR1 and CDR2 from the germline V gene are MNHEY and SVGEGT. The CDR3 coding sequence is TGTGCCAGCAGTCCCCCCCTGGACTCCTCCTACGAGCAGTACTTC. Its translation: CASSPPLDSSYEQYF.

Concerning this clone itself: This same CDR3 is encoded by further DNA sequences in the sample. DNA of the CDR3: TGTGCCTGGAGTGTAGCAGGTGGGAACTATGGCTACACCTTC. Residues: CAWSVAGGNYGYTF. The chain uses TRBV30 and TRBJ1-2; D not resolved. The CDR3 consists of 14 residues. The V end lost 0 bases, the J end lost 2 bases, and 10 bases lay between the germline ends. The germline V gene encodes CDR1 GTSNPN and CDR2 SVGIG (reference sequence).

The chain has TRBV6-4 and TRBJ2-2; D is possibly TRBD1 (5 bases). The CDR3 has 14 residues. Trimming removed 4 bases from V and 4 bases from J, with 10 bases in between. Germline V gene sequence: CDR1 MRHNA, CDR2 SNTAGT. The DNA of the CDR3 is TGTGCCAGCAGTGCCCTGGGGCTCACCGGGGAGCTGTTTTTT. This sequence encodes CASSALGLTGELFF.

The chain uses TRBV4-3 and TRBJ2-1; 7 bases fit TRBD1. CDR1 and CDR2 from the germline V gene are LGHNA and YSLEER. After removal of 4 bases from V and 8 bases from J, the junction contained 5 bases not matched to a gene. The CDR3 length is 13 residues. The CDR3, as DNA: TGCGCCAGCAGCCTGACAGGGCTCGATGAGCAGTTCTTC. It specifies CASSLTGLDEQFF.

The genes are TRBV7-8 and TRBJ2-3; D may be TRBD1 or TRBD2 (5 bases each). Per germline, CDR1 SGHVS and CDR2 FQNEAQ. V shed 5 bases and J shed 0 bases, with 12 bases lying between them. This CDR3 has 15 residues. CDR3 in DNA: TGTGCCAGCAGCACAGATGGGACCAGCACAGATACGCAGTATTTT. Translation: CASSTDGTSTDTQYF. The whole variable domain, remainder taken from reference TRBV7-8 and TRBJ2-3, is GAGVSQSPRYKVAKRGQDVALRCDPISGHVSLFWYQQALGQGPEFLTYFQNEAQLDKSGLPSDRFFAERPEGSVSTLKIQRTQQEDSAVYLCASSTDGTSTDTQYFGPGTRLTVL.

About this clone: Compared with germline, one end of the junction differs, possibly owing to a read error. The chain carries TRBV5-1 and TRBJ2-1, with 11 bases fitting TRBD2. This CDR3 comprises 15 residues. CDR1 SGHRS and CDR2 YFSETQ come from the germline V gene. This CDR3 is CASSPRLAGNPHVIF. The CDR3 nucleotides read TGCGCCAGCAGCCCGAGACTAGCGGGAAACCCACACGTGATCTTC.